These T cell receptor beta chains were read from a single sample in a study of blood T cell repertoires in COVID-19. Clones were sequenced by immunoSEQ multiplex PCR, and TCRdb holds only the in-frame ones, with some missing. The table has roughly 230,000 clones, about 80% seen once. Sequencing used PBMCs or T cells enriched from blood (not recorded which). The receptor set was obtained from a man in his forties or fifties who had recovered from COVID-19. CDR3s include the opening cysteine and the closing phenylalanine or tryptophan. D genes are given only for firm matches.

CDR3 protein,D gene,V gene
CASSFSHVQPQHF,-,TRBV5-6
CASSQGADNSQPQHF,TRBD1,TRBV28
CASSQAGRGLPLHF,-,TRBV4-3
CASSLLANSYEQYF,-,TRBV11-2
CASRKQGGSYEQYF,-,TRBV27
CASSETRTSGGATGELFF,TRBD2,TRBV2
CASSLPGQGASGELFF,TRBD1,TRBV5-1
CASSPLGRMGTEAFF,-,TRBV11-2
CASSSRLQDSLAKNIQYF,-,TRBV13
CASSPSSSGPYNEQFF,TRBD2,TRBV7-9
CSVEDPRQAAGVSETQYF,-,TRBV29-1
CASPDRVENTEAFF,TRBD1,TRBV6-1
CASSRTSGGNTDTQYF,TRBD2,TRBV7-2
CASSPRGQGEGRNEKLFF,TRBD1,TRBV7-3
CASSPGLGSSYEQYF,TRBD2,TRBV7-6
CASSLDGRNTEAFF,-,TRBV11-3
CASSPQDGPYEQYF,-,TRBV7-8
CASSPLRGNLGEKLFF,-,TRBV27
CASSGRDSNSYNEQFF,-,TRBV5-1
CASSLEGAMNTEAFF,-,TRBV19
CASSLESGDSPLHF,-,TRBV7-2
CASSQDIRRGHRNEKLFF,-,TRBV4-3
CASSLTSGSTDTQYF,-,TRBV7-7
CASSSGIGNQPQHF,-,TRBV27
CASSPPGHSGICNQPQHF,-,TRBV7-3
CASSPGLASTGELFF,TRBD2,TRBV7-2
CASSQIRTVNTYGYTF,-,TRBV4-1
CAISESGLAGLSSYNEQFF,TRBD2,TRBV10-3
CAISRTAGAGNTIYF,-,TRBV10-3
CASSEGRPRGVYGYTF,-,TRBV6-1
CASSLPGTSGLYEQYF,TRBD2,TRBV7-8
CATSSGGWSSYEQYF,-,TRBV15
CASSLAGGPHEQYF,TRBD2,TRBV5-4
CASSYGGANTGELFF,-,TRBV2
CATSPTEQGVNQPQHF,TRBD1,TRBV15
CASSTQGDKLFF,-,TRBV3-1/TRBV3-2
CASSLVGVTEAFF,-,TRBV5-1
CASSFVGGRDEQYF,TRBD2,TRBV5-1
CASSELYIAEAFF,-,TRBV25-1
CASSRQGLNEQYF,TRBD1,TRBV11-2
CASSLASGAQETQYF,TRBD2,TRBV11-2
CATSRELGRNSYNEQFF,-,TRBV15
CASPRREGRDEQFF,TRBD2,TRBV7-6
CATSRDRGRARELFF,TRBD1,TRBV15
CASSMSGGPGHEQFF,TRBD2,TRBV19
CASSFGSTYEQYF,-,TRBV5-1
CASTPAGLAGKTNEQFF,TRBD2,TRBV28
CASGDRDPYLDSPLHF,TRBD1,TRBV5-6
CASSQGVGQSNYGYTF,-,TRBV4-1
CSPFSCQPQHF,-,TRBV29-1